The rows below give T cell receptor beta chains drawn from one sample of a study of CD8 T cells in ankylosing spondylitis. TCRdb re-called the 5' RACE reads through MiXCR, storing one row per CDR3 protein. The sample yields about 140,000 distinct CDR3 sequences, roughly 8.4% seen once. Sequencing was done on a sample of synovial fluid, either unsorted or a sorted T cell fraction (not recorded which). The receptors stem from a male donor with ankylosing spondylitis. The CDR3 runs from the conserved cysteine through the conserved F or W. D genes are given only for firm matches. The size of a clone is reported for some rows only, either as once, few or many, or as a class for expanded clones.

V gene	clone size	J gene	D gene	CDR3 DNA	CDR3 protein
TRBV20-1	many	TRBJ2-7	.	TGCAGTGCCAGACAGCGGAGCTCCTACGAGCAGTACTTC	CSARQRSSYEQYF
TRBV4-3	many	TRBJ1-1	.	TGCGCCAGCAGCCAACGGAGAGCGGGGAGCTATTCTGAAGCTTTCTTT	CASSQRRAGSYSEAFF
TRBV6-1	many	TRBJ1-1	TRBD1	TGTGCCAGCATCACGACAGGGATGAACACTGAAGCTTTCTTT	CASITTGMNTEAFF
TRBV5-1	many	TRBJ2-1	.	TGCGCCAGCAGCTTAACCAACAATGAGCAGTTCTTC	CASSLTNNEQFF
TRBV6-1	many	TRBJ1-1	.	TGTGCCAGCAGTAGTACAATGAACACTGAAGCTTTCTTT	CASSSTMNTEAFF
TRBV28	many	TRBJ2-7	.	TGTGCCAGCAGTTTCCGTGGAGCCTACGAGCAGTACTTC	CASSFRGAYEQYF
TRBV6-2/TRBV6-3	.	TRBJ1-1	TRBD1	TGTGCCAGCAGTTACTCGTTCTCGGGACAGGGGACAACGGTCACTGAAGCTTTCTTT	CASSYSFSGQGTTVTEAFF
TRBV7-9	.	TRBJ1-5	.	TGTGCCAGCAGCCGCGGTTTTCAGCCCCAGCATTTT	CASSRGFQPQHF
TRBV2	once	TRBJ2-7	TRBD1	TGTGCCAGCACGGGGACAGGGGGCGATTCTTGGTCCTACGAGCAGTACTTC	CASTGTGGDSWSYEQYF
TRBV7-3	.	TRBJ2-7	.	TGTGCCAGCAGCCCAAGGGGGGGACAGGCGCACTCCTACGAGCAGTACTTC	CASSPRGGQAHSYEQYF
TRBV2	few	TRBJ1-5	.	TGTGCCAGCAGTGGGGGGGCTGAAAATCAGCCCCAGCATTTT	CASSGGAENQPQHF
TRBV20-1	many	TRBJ1-1	TRBD1	TGCAGTGCTAGACTAGGGGGCGGTTGGACTGAAGCTTTCTTT	CSARLGGGWTEAFF
TRBV4-3	.	TRBJ1-1	.	TGCGCCAGCAGCCAAGATCTGGTGAACACTGAAGCTTTCTTT	CASSQDLVNTEAFF
TRBV10-3	.	TRBJ2-1	.	TGTGCCACCCTAGCGTCGGATGAGCAGTTCTTC	CATLASDEQFF
TRBV2	.	TRBJ2-5	TRBD1	TGTGCCAGCAGTGAAAAATCCAGGGGGACGGTAGTCGGCCAAGAGACCCAGTACTTC	CASSEKSRGTVVGQETQYF
TRBV20-1	.	TRBJ2-7	TRBD2	TGCAGTGCCCAGGGACTAGCGGGACAGATCTACGAGCAGTACTTC	CSAQGLAGQIYEQYF
TRBV4-2	many	TRBJ1-4	.	TGTGCCAGCAGCCAAGTTCCAGGAAAACTGTTTTTT	CASSQVPGKLFF
TRBV6-2/TRBV6-3	many	TRBJ1-1	.	TGTGCCAGCAGCCTCGGCCGGGAGATTAACACTGAAGCTTTCTTT	CASSLGREINTEAFF
TRBV15	many	TRBJ2-1	TRBD2	TGTGCCACCAGCTATCGTCAACTAGCGGCTTACAATGAGCAGTTCTTC	CATSYRQLAAYNEQFF
TRBV4-3	.	TRBJ2-5	.	TGCGCCAGCAGCCACGGCCTCGACAGGGGAGGGGAGACCCAGTACTTC	CASSHGLDRGGETQYF
TRBV28	few	TRBJ2-5	.	TGTGCCAGCAGCCGGGGGAGGTTCCAAGAGACCCAGTACTTC	CASSRGRFQETQYF
TRBV5-6	many	TRBJ2-7	.	TGTGCCAGCAGCCGGACCGGGTGGGAGCAGTACTTC	CASSRTGWEQYF
TRBV6-2/TRBV6-3	few	TRBJ2-3	TRBD2	TGTGCCAGCAGTTGGACCGAAGCGGGGGGGCCGACAGATACGCAGTATTTT	CASSWTEAGGPTDTQYF
TRBV12-3/TRBV12-4	many	TRBJ1-6	.	TGTGCCAGCAGTTTGGCCAGCTCCTATAATTCACCCCTCCACTTT	CASSLASSYNSPLHF
TRBV12-3/TRBV12-4	many	TRBJ2-7	.	TGTGCCAGCAGTTATTGGAGCTCCTACGAGCAGTACTTC	CASSYWSSYEQYF
TRBV5-1	many	TRBJ2-3	TRBD2	TGCGCCAGCGGCCCGTTTGGGGCGGGAGCTGGAAATACGCAGTATTTT	CASGPFGAGAGNTQYF
TRBV7-9	few	TRBJ2-7	TRBD1	TGTGCCAGCAGCATTCGACAGGGTACTACGGGCGAGCAGTACTTC	CASSIRQGTTGEQYF
TRBV5-1	.	TRBJ2-1	TRBD2	TGCGCCAGCAGCTCAGCGGGAGACTCCTACAATGAGCAGTTCTTC	CASSSAGDSYNEQFF
TRBV4-2	few	TRBJ2-7	.	TGTGCCAGCAGCCAAGATGAGGGGGGCGGGTCCTACGAGCAGTACTTC	CASSQDEGGGSYEQYF
TRBV3-1	.	TRBJ2-2	.	TGTGCCAGCAGCCGAACGACACAGTACACCGGGGAGCTGTTTTTT	CASSRTTQYTGELFF
TRBV20-1	.	TRBJ2-3	.	TGCAGTGCTAGGTGGGGGTCTAGCACAGATACGCAGTATTTT	CSARWGSSTDTQYF
TRBV20-1	few	TRBJ2-1	.	TGCAGTGCTAGAGAACAGGGCCGCCACAATGAGCAGTTCTTC	CSAREQGRHNEQFF
TRBV20-1	many	TRBJ1-5	TRBD1	TGCAGTGCTGGGACAGGCCCGGCGGGGGAGCAGCCCCAGCATTTT	CSAGTGPAGEQPQHF
TRBV25-1	medium-sized	TRBJ2-1	.	TGTGCCAGCAGTGGGTCTAACTCCTACAATGAGCAGTTCTTC	CASSGSNSYNEQFF
TRBV20-1	many	TRBJ2-3	.	TGCAGTGCTTTCGTCCCGGGGACACCTAGCACAGATACGCAGTATTTT	CSAFVPGTPSTDTQYF
TRBV7-2	.	TRBJ1-2	TRBD1	TGTGCCAGCAGTTCGCAGGGGGCATACTATGGCTACACCTTC	CASSSQGAYYGYTF
TRBV5-1	many	TRBJ2-5	.	TGCGCCAGCAGCTTGGGACGGACAGCAGAGACCCAGTACTTC	CASSLGRTAETQYF
TRBV28	.	TRBJ2-5	TRBD2	TGTGCCAGCAGCAATCACCTGGGCGGGGGGAGTCTCGAGACCCAGTACTTC	CASSNHLGGGSLETQYF
TRBV20-1	.	TRBJ1-1	.	TGCAGTGCTAGAGATCTCCCGAACACTGAAGCTTTCTTT	CSARDLPNTEAFF
TRBV7-8	many	TRBJ2-7	.	TGTGCCAGCAGCTTAAATCGGCAGGCCCTTGGCGAGCAGTACTTC	CASSLNRQALGEQYF
TRBV7-9	.	TRBJ1-5	.	TGTGCCAGCAGCTTAACAGGGAGGGATCAGCCCCAGCATTTT	CASSLTGRDQPQHF
TRBV28	few	TRBJ2-7	.	TGTGCCAGCAGTTTATCCCTCTACGAGCAGTACTTC	CASSLSLYEQYF
TRBV20-1	.	TRBJ1-2	TRBD1	TGCAGTGCTAGAGATCCCACAGGGGGTGGCTACACCTTC	CSARDPTGGGYTF
TRBV20-1	many	TRBJ2-4	.	TGCAGTGCCAACCCCTCGATAAAAAACATTCAGTACTTC	CSANPSIKNIQYF
TRBV28	.	TRBJ1-6	TRBD1	TGTGCCAGCAGCCGCCCCCCCGGGACAGGGCAATCACCCCTCCACTTT	CASSRPPGTGQSPLHF
TRBV20-1	many	TRBJ2-1	.	TGCAGTGCTAGAGGTTCGGGTAGTAGGGGTGGATATGAGCAGTTCTTC	CSARGSGSRGGYEQFF
TRBV7-2	many	TRBJ2-7	TRBD2	TGTGCCAGCAGCACCCTTAGCGGGAACGAGCAGTACTTC	CASSTLSGNEQYF
TRBV25-1	many	TRBJ1-6	.	TGTGCCAGCAGTGACTCTAGGAATTCACCCCTCCACTTT	CASSDSRNSPLHF